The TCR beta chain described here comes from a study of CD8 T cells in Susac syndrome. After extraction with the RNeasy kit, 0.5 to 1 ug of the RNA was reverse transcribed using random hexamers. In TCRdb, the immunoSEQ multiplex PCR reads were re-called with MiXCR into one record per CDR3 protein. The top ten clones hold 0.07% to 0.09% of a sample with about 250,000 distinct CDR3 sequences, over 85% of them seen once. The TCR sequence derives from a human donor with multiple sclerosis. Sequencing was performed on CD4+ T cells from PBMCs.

The CDR3 is CASGLASAPLHF. The CDR3 coding sequence is TGTGCTAGTGGTTTGGCGTCCGCACCCCTCCACTTT. The chain recombines TRBV12-5 with TRBJ1-6; no clear D gene. The CDR3 runs 12 residues. V gave up 1 base and J gave up 11 bases, with 6 bases separating them. Germline CDR1 reads LGHNT; CDR2 reads FRNRAP.